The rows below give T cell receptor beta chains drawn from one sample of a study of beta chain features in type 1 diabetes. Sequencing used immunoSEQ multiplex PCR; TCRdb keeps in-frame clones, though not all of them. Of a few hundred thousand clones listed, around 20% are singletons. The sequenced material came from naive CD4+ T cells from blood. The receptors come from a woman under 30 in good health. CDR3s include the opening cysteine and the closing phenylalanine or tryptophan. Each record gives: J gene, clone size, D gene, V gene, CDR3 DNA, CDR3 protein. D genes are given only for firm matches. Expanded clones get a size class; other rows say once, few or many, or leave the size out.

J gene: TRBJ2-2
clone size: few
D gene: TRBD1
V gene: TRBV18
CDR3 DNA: TGTGCCAGCTCACCACGGACAGGGGGGGACACCGGGGAGCTGTTTTTT
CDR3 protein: CASSPRTGGDTGELFF

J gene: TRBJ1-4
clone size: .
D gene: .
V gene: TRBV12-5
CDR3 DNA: TGTGCTAGTGGTTTGGCATCCGGGACATCAACTAATGAAAAACTGTTTTTT
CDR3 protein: CASGLASGTSTNEKLFF

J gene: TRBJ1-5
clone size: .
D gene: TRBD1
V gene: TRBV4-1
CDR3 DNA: TGCGCCAGCAGCCAAGCCCCCGGGACAGGACTCAATCAGCCCCAGCATTTT
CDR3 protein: CASSQAPGTGLNQPQHF

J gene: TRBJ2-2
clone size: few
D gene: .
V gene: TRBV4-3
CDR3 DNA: TGCGCCAGCAGCCATGGGAGGACGCTCACCGGGGAGCTGTTTTTT
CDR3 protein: CASSHGRTLTGELFF

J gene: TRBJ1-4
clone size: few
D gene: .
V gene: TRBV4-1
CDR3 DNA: TGCGCCAGCAGCCCAGGTCCTAATGAAAAACTGTTTTTT
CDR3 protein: CASSPGPNEKLFF

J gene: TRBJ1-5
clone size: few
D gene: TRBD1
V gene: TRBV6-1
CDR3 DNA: TGTGCCAGCAGTGAAAGGGGGGACAGGGTAGATCAGCCCCAGCATTTT
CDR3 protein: CASSERGDRVDQPQHF

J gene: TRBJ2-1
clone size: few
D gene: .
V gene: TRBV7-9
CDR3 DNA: TGTGCCAGCAGCTTTCTTCCCGGGACTCTCAATGAGCAGTTCTTC
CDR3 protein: CASSFLPGTLNEQFF

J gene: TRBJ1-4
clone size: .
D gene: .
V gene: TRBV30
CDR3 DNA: TGTGCCTGGAGTGTTGAAGACAGAGATCCTGAAAAACTGTTTTTT
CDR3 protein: CAWSVEDRDPEKLFF

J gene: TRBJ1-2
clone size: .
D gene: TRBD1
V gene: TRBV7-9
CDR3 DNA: TGTGCCAGCAGCACCCGCGGCAGGGGGATCTATGGCTACACCTTC
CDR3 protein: CASSTRGRGIYGYTF

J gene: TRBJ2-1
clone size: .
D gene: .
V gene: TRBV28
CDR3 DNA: TGTGCCAGCCAAGTAGACAATGAGCAGTTCTTC
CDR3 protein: CASQVDNEQFF

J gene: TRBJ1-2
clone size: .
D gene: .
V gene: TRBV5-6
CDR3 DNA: TGTGCCAGCAGCCCGGACATATTCCCGGCCCTTGGCTACACCTTC
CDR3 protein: CASSPDIFPALGYTF

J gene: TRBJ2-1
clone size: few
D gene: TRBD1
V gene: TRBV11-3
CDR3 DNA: TGTGCCAGCAGCTTGACAGGGGGCCAGCAGTTCTTC
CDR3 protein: CASSLTGGQQFF

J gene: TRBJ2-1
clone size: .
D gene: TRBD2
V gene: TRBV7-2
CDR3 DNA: TGTGCCAGCATCCCAAGCGGGGTGCATAATGAGCAGTTCTTC
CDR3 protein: CASIPSGVHNEQFF

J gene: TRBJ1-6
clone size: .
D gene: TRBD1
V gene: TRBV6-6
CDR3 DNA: TGTGCCAGCAGCCGTGGGACAGGGGAGGTCCCCCTCCACTTT
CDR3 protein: CASSRGTGEVPLHF

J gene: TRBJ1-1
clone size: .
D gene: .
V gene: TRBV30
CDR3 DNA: TGTGCCTGGAGTGGAGGAATGAACACTGAAGCTTTCTTT
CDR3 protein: CAWSGGMNTEAFF

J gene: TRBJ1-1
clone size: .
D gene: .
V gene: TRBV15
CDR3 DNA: TGTGCCACCAGCAGAGAGTACAGGAACACTGAAGCTTTCTTT
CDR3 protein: CATSREYRNTEAFF

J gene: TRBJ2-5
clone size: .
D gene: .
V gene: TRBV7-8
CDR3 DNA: TGTGCCAGCAGCTCCTTAGCTTCGAGGACCCAGTACTTC
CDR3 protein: CASSSLASRTQYF

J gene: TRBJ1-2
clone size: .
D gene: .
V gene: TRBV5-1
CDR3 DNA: TGCGCCAGCAGCAATCGTCCTAACTATGGCTACACCTTC
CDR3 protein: CASSNRPNYGYTF

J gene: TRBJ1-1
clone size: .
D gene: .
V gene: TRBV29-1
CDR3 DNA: TGCAGCGTCATTCCGAAGGGGGTCCCCATGAACACTGAAGCTTTCTTT
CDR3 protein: CSVIPKGVPMNTEAFF

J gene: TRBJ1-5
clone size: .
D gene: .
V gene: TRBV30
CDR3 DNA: TGTGCCTGGAGTGTCGCGAATCAGCCCCAGCATTTT
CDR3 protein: CAWSVANQPQHF

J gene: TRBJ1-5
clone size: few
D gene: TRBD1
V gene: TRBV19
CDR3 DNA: TGTGCCAGTAGTTGGGACAGGGATCGTCAGCCCCAGCATTTT
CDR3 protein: CASSWDRDRQPQHF

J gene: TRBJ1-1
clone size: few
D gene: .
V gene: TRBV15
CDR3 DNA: TGTGCCACCAGCAGAGAGGGGGCGGCGGACACTGAAGCTTTCTTT
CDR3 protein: CATSREGAADTEAFF

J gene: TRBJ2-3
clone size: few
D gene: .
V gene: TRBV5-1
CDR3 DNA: TGCGCCAGCAGCTTGGCTTCAGGGAGGAAGGCAGATACGCAGTATTTT
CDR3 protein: CASSLASGRKADTQYF

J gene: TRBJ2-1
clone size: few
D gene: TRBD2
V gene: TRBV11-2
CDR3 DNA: TGTGCCAGCAGCCCGAGGACTAGCGGGAAGCGGAATGAGCAGTTCTTC
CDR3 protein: CASSPRTSGKRNEQFF

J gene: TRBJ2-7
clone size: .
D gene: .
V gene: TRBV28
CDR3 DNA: TGTGCCAGCAGTTCGACAGCCTACGAGCAGTACTTC
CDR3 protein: CASSSTAYEQYF

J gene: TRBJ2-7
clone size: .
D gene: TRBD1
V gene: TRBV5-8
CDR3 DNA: TGTGCCAGCAGCCAGACAGGGGGATCGTACGAGCAGTACTTC
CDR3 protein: CASSQTGGSYEQYF

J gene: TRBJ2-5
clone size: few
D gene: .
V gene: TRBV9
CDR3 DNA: TGTGCCAGCAGCGGCGAGGCAGAGACCCAGTACTTC
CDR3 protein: CASSGEAETQYF

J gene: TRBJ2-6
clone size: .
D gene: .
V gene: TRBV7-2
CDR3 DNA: TGTGCCAGCAGCTTGGGAGGTCAGGGATATGGGGCCAACGTCCTGACTTTC
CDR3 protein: CASSLGGQGYGANVLTF

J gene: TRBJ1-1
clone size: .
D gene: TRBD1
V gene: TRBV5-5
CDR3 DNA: TGTGCCAGCCGAGGACAGGGTGGTGAAGCTTTCTTT
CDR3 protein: CASRGQGGEAFF